The source of this T cell receptor beta chain is a study of blood T cell repertoires in COVID-19. Per the study methods: Reference gene primer amplification gave nucleated cell count estimates. Some clones are missing from TCRdb's copy, which holds only in-frame ones; the method was immunoSEQ multiplex PCR. The DNA gave D and trimming, while V, J and clone size come from that table. This table has 50,000 to 60,000 clones, roughly 89% appearing once. The CDR3 has 15 residues. V was pared by 0 bases and J by 5 bases, with 14 bases between. Germline CDR1 and CDR2: LGHDT and YNNKEL (reference sequence). J is TRBJ2-7 and V is TRBV3-1 (or the pseudogene TRBV3-2); a weak D match, TRBD1 (5 bases). The TCR comes from a man aged 40-55 years with COVID-19, enrolled during active disease. The sample comprised peripheral blood. In nucleotides, the CDR3 is TGTGCCAGCAGCCAAGAGACAGTGAGAATGGACGAGCAGTACTTC. This encodes CASSQETVRMDEQYF.